Included here is one T cell receptor (beta chain) sequence, with context. The antigen is not known. Trimming removed 4 bases at V and 7 bases at J, with 12 bases between. CDR3 length: 14 amino acids. Germline CDR1 and CDR2: SGDLS and YYNGEE. This record belongs to a study of OX40 agonist ivuxolimab in advanced cancers. About the study: Of the patients, three showed partial responses, one with hepatocellular carcinoma and two with cutaneous melanoma. Overall study findings and caveats: Clones of CD4+ and CD8+ blood T cells grew by week 6 at doses of 0.1 to 3.0 mg/kg. Nonresponders, in some cases, also had low normalized T-cell clonal expansion. Partial responders dosed at 0.1-3.0 mg/kg displayed clonal expansion ranking among the lowest.

Only in-frame clones appear in the TCRdb table, and some are missing; sequencing was by immunoSEQ multiplex PCR. The sample contains approximately 43,000 clones, about 90% of which appear only once. The sample consisted of CD4+ or CD8+ T cells sorted from blood, taken in a trial of the OX40 agonist ivuxolimab. This clonotype originated in an adult with an advanced solid tumor such as melanoma, head and neck, liver or kidney cancer. V usage is TRBV9 and J usage is TRBJ1-6, with D unresolved. For the CDR3, the DNA is TGTGCCAGCAGCTTTGAAGGCGACAATTCACCCCTCCACTTT. It yields the protein CASSFEGDNSPLHF. Full variable domain (missing parts from reference TRBV9 and TRBJ1-6): DSGVTQTPKHLITATGQRVTLRCSPRSGDLSVYWYQQSLDQGLQFLIQYYNGEERAKGNILERFSAQQFPDLHSELNLSSLELGDSALYFCASSFEGDNSPLHFGNGTRLTVT.